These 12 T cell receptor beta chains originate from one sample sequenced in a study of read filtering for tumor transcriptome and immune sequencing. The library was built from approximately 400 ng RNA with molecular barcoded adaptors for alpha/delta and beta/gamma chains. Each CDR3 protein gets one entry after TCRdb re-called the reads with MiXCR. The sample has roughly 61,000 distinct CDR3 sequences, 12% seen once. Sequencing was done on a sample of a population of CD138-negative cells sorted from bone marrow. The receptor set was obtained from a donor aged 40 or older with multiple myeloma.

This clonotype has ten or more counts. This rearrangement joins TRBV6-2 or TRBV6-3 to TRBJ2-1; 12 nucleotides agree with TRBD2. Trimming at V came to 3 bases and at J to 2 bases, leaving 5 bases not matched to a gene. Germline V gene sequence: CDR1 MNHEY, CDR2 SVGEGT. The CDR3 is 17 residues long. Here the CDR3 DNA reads TGTGCCAGCAGTTATAGGACTAGCGGGACCACCTACAATGAGCAGTTCTTC. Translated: CASSYRTSGTTYNEQFF.

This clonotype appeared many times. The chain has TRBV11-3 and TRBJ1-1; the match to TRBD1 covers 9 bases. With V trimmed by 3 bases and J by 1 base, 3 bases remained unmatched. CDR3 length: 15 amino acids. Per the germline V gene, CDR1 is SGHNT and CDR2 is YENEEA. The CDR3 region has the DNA TGTGCCAGCAGCTTTTCGGGACAGGGGAACACTGAAGCTTTCTTT. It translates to CASSFSGQGNTEAFF.

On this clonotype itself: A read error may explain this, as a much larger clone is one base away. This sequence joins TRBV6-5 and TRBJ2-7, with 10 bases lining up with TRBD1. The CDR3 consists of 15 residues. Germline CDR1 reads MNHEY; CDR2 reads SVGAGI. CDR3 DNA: TGTACCAGCGCTCCCTGGGACAGGGGTATCCACGAGCAGTACTTC. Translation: CTSAPWDRGIHEQYF.

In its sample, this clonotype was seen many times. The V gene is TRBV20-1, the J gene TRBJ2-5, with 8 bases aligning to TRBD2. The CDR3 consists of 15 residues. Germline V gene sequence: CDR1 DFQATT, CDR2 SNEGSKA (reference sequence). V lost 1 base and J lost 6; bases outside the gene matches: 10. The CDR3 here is CSARGGVAGLKTQYF. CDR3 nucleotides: TGCAGTGCTAGAGGAGGGGTAGCGGGGTTAAAGACCCAGTACTTC.

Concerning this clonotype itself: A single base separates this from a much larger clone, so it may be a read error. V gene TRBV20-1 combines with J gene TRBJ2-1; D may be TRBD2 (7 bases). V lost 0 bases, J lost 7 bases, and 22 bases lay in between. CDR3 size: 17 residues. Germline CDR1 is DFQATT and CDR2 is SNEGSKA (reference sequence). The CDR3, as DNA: TGCAGTGCTAGAGATCCTAGGGGGGGGTGTTTAGGGAATGAGCAGTTCTTC. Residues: CSARDPRGGCLGNEQFF.

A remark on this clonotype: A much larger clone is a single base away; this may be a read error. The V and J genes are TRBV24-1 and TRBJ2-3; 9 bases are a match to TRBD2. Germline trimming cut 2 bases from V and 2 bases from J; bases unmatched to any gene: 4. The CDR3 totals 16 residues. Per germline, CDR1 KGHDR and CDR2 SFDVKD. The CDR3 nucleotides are TGTGCCACCAGTGATTCGACTAGCGGATCCACAGATACGCAGTATTTT. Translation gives CATSDSTSGSTDTQYF.

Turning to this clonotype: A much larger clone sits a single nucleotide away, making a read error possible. The chain's CDR3 is CANRQGSSCEQYF. For the CDR3, the DNA is TGTGCCAACAGGCAGGGTAGCTCCTGCGAGCAGTACTTC. The chain couples TRBV2 to TRBJ2-7; D might be TRBD1 (5 bases). Per germline, CDR1 SNHLY and CDR2 FYNNEI. CDR3 size: 13 residues.

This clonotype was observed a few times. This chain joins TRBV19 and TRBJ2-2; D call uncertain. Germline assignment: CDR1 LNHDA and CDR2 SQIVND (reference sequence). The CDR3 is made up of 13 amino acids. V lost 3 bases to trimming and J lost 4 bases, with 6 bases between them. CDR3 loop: CASSIEVTGELFF. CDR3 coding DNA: TGTGCCAGTAGTATTGAGGTCACCGGGGAGCTGTTTTTT. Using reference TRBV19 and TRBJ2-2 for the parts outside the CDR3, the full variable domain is DGGITQSPKYLFRKEGQNVTLSCEQNLNHDAMYWYRQDPGQGLRLIYYSQIVNDFQKGDIAEGYSVSREKKESFPLTVTSAQKNPTAFYLCASSIEVTGELFFGEGSRLTVL.

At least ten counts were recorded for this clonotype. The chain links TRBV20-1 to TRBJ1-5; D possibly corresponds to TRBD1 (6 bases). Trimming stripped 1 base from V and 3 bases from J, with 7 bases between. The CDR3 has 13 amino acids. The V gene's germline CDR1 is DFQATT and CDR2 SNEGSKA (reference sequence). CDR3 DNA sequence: TGCAGTGCTAGAGGGACAGTCAATCAGCCCCAGCATTTT. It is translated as CSARGTVNQPQHF.

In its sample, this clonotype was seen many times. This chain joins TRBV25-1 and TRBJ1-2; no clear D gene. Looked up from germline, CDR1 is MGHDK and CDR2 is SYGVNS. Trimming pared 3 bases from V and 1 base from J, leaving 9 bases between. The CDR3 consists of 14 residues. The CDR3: CASSDGLLNYGYTF. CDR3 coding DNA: TGTGCCAGCAGTGATGGCCTTCTTAACTATGGCTACACCTTC.

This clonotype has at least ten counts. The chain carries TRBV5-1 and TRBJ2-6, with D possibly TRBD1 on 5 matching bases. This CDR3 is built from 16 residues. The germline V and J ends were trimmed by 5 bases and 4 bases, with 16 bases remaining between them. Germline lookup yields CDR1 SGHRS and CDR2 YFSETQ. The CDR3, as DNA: TGCGCCAGCAGAACGACCCAGGGTTACGGGGCCAACGTCCTGACTTTC. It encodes CASRTTQGYGANVLTF. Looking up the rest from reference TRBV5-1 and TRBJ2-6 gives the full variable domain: KAGVTQTPRYLIKTRGQQVTLSCSPISGHRSVSWYQQTPGQGLQFLFEYFSETQRNKGNFPGRFSGRQFSNSRSEMNVSTLELGDSALYLCASRTTQGYGANVLTFGAGSRLTVL.

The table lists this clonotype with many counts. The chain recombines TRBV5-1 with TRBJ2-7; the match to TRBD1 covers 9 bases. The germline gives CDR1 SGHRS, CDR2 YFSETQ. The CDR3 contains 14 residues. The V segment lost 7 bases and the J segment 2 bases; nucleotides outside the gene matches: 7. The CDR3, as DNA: TGCGCCAGCCGTCCCGGGACAGGGCCCTACGAGCAGTACTTC. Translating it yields CASRPGTGPYEQYF.